These 16 T cell receptor beta chains share one sample of origin, sequenced in a study of cytotoxic CD8 clonotypes in ibrutinib-treated CLL. Assay used: immunoSEQ multiplex PCR; TCRdb lists only in-frame clones, some missing. The sample yields 300,000 to 400,000 clones, roughly 67% seen once. The sequenced sample was PBMCs, obtained after 36 months of ibrutinib treatment. The source is a human donor with chronic lymphocytic leukemia.

The chain recombines TRBV4-2 with TRBJ1-4; D call uncertain. Germline V gene sequence: CDR1 LGHNA, CDR2 YNFKEQ. CDR3 length: 14 residues. Trimming removed 1 base from V and 3 bases from J, with 6 bases in between. The CDR3 bases are TGTGCCAGCAGCCAAGGGGCCGCTAATGAAAAACTGTTTTTT. Its translation: CASSQGAANEKLFF.

The chain has TRBV21-1 and TRBJ1-2; TRBD1 is the table's D call, not checked against the DNA. TRBV21-1 constitutes a pseudogene. This CDR3 spans 16 amino acids. Written as DNA, the CDR3 is TGTGCCAGCAGCAACCGGGACAGGGATGGATACTATGGCTACACCTTC. This gives the protein CASSNRDRDGYYGYTF.

The rearrangement joins TRBV6-4 to TRBJ1-3; 7 positions agree with TRBD1. Germline V CDR1 and CDR2: MRHNA, SNTAGT. Trimming took 6 bases from V and 3 from J; bases not matched to a gene: 8. The CDR3 is 15 amino acids. The CDR3 DNA sequence: TGTGCCAGCAGACGACAGGGAATTGGTGGAAACACCATATATTTT. It specifies CASRRQGIGGNTIYF.

The gene calls are TRBV9 and TRBJ2-1; 9 bases match TRBD2. This CDR3 is 16 amino acids long. CDR1 and CDR2 from the germline V gene are SGDLS and YYNGEE. Losses at the gene ends were 1 base for V and 5 bases for J; bases not matched to a gene: 7. Here the CDR3 DNA reads TGTGCCAGCAGCGTAAGTGCGGGAGGGGTACACAATGAGCAGTTCTTC. Translation gives CASSVSAGGVHNEQFF.

This clone turned up a few times. This sequence joins TRBV4-1 and TRBJ1-1; no clear D. From germline, CDR1 is MGHRA and CDR2 YSYEKL. This CDR3 has 12 amino acids. V was clipped by 1 base and J by 7 bases, with 7 bases between them. The CDR3 DNA sequence: TGCGCCAGCAGCCAAGTAGGGCTTGAAGCTTTCTTT. Amino acid sequence: CASSQVGLEAFF.

CDR3: CASSYTDTQYF. Written as DNA, the CDR3 is TGTGCCAGTAGTTACACAGATACGCAGTATTTT. The chain combines TRBV19 with TRBJ2-3; no definite D call. V lost 5 bases to trimming and J lost 2 bases, with 2 bases between them. CDR3 length equals 11 residues. Germline CDR1 and CDR2: LNHDA and SQIVND (reference sequence).

This rearrangement joins TRBV27 to TRBJ1-1; a possible D gene is TRBD1 (6 bases). The CDR3 consists of 14 residues. V lost 9 bases to trimming and J lost 0 bases, with 14 bases between them. Germline loops: CDR1 MNHEY, CDR2 SMNVEV (reference sequence). Here the CDR3 DNA reads TGTGCCAGTTCGTACAGGGCCATGAACACTGAAGCTTTCTTT. Its protein is CASSYRAMNTEAFF.

The chain employs TRBV6-6 and TRBJ2-7; 9 bases match TRBD1. Looked up from germline, CDR1 is MNHNY and CDR2 is SVGAGI (reference sequence). The CDR3 is 16 amino acids. V trimming: 2 bases; J trimming: 0 bases; junction bases outside the gene matches: 5. For the CDR3, the DNA is TGTGCCAGCAGTTACGCCTGGACAGGGGCCTCCTACGAGCAGTACTTC. Translation: CASSYAWTGASYEQYF.

In its sample, this clone was seen a few times. The V and J genes are TRBV7-9 and TRBJ1-6; D gene unclear. The V and J ends lost 3 bases and 7 bases respectively, with 7 bases between them. Germline assignment: CDR1 SEHNR and CDR2 FQNEAQ (reference sequence). The CDR3 is 13 residues long. The CDR3 protein is CASSLGVNSPLHF. CDR3 nucleotide sequence: TGTGCCAGCAGCTTGGGAGTGAATTCACCCCTCCACTTT.

This clone has a single count. This chain uses TRBV5-1 with TRBJ1-1; D unclear. V shed 2 bases and J shed 0 bases, with 17 bases lying between them. Germline loops: CDR1 SGHRS, CDR2 YFSETQ. The CDR3 sequence is 17 residues long. The CDR3 loop is CASSFLHLPLMNTEAFF. DNA for the CDR3: TGCGCCAGCAGCTTCCTCCATTTACCACTCATGAACACTGAAGCTTTCTTT. Supplemented by reference TRBV5-1 and TRBJ1-1, the full variable domain reads KAGVTQTPRYLIKTRGQQVTLSCSPISGHRSVSWYQQTPGQGLQFLFEYFSETQRNKGNFPGRFSGRQFSNSRSEMNVSTLELGDSALYLCASSFLHLPLMNTEAFFGQGTRLTVV.

The chain carries TRBV6-6 and TRBJ1-6; D is possibly TRBD1 (6 bases). Germline loops: CDR1 MNHNY, CDR2 SVGAGI (reference sequence). Trimming took 1 base from V and 7 from J, leaving 14 bases between them. The CDR3 covers 16 residues. As DNA, the CDR3 is TGTGCCAGCAGTTACTGGGGGCGGGGCGTCAATTCACCCCTCCACTTT. Its translation is CASSYWGRGVNSPLHF.

The V gene is TRBV19, the J gene TRBJ2-2, with D perhaps matching TRBD2 (5 bases). Germline lookup yields CDR1 LNHDA and CDR2 SQIVND (reference sequence). This CDR3 is 14 amino acids long. V was cut by 5 bases and J by 7 bases, with 14 bases left in between. The CDR3 DNA follows: TGTGCCAGTAGTGCCCTAGCCGTCCTCGGGGAGCTGTTTTTT. Translating it yields CASSALAVLGELFF. Looking up the rest from reference TRBV19 and TRBJ2-2 gives the full variable domain: DGGITQSPKYLFRKEGQNVTLSCEQNLNHDAMYWYRQDPGQGLRLIYYSQIVNDFQKGDIAEGYSVSREKKESFPLTVTSAQKNPTAFYLCASSALAVLGELFFGEGSRLTVL.

This chain links TRBV5-4 with TRBJ2-1, with a weak D call TRBD2 (5 bases). V shed 2 bases and J shed 9 bases, with 15 bases lying between them. Germline V gives CDR1 SGHNT, CDR2 YYREEE (reference sequence). The CDR3 contains 14 residues. The CDR3: CASSFLGVASEQFF. DNA for the CDR3: TGTGCCAGCAGCTTCCTCGGGGTAGCGAGTGAGCAGTTCTTC.

CDR3 region: CAIEGSGVDTQYF. CDR3 sequence (DNA): TGTGCCATCGAGGGTTCGGGGGTGGATACGCAGTATTTT. The chain has TRBV10-3 and TRBJ2-3; D is perhaps TRBD2 (6 bases). Germline V lookup: CDR1 ENHRY, CDR2 SYGVKD. Between the trimmed V and J ends, which lost 8 bases and 6 bases, there was a span of 15 bases. This CDR3 comprises 13 residues.

The chain employs TRBV29-1 and TRBJ2-2; D is possibly TRBD1 or TRBD2 (5 bases each). This CDR3 comprises 14 residues. V was shortened by 4 bases and J by 6 bases, with 15 bases between the two germline ends. Germline V gene lookup returns CDR1 SQVTM and CDR2 ANQGSEA. The CDR3 DNA is TGCAGCGTTGTCGGCCTGAGGGGATCCGGGGAGCTGTTTTTT. As protein: CSVVGLRGSGELFF.

The chain joins TRBV4-1 to TRBJ2-7; 7 bases line up with TRBD2. Germline CDR1 and CDR2: MGHRA and YSYEKL. The CDR3 sequence is 15 residues long. Germline trimming cut 6 bases from V and 4 bases from J; bases unmatched to any gene: 12. This CDR3 reads CASREWDGRSYEQYF. The CDR3 DNA is TGCGCCAGCAGAGAATGGGACGGGAGGAGTTACGAGCAGTACTTC.